What follows are 13 T cell receptor beta chains derived from one specimen sequenced in a study of OX40 agonist ivuxolimab in advanced cancers. Sequencing used immunoSEQ multiplex PCR; TCRdb keeps in-frame clones, though not all of them. The sample yields tens of thousands of clones, 87% seen once. This sample comprised CD4+ or CD8+ T cells sorted from blood, obtained in a trial of the OX40 agonist ivuxolimab. These receptors were obtained from an adult with an advanced solid tumor such as melanoma, head and neck, liver or kidney cancer.

V is TRBV27 and J is TRBJ2-5, with TRBD1 matching over 8 bases. There are 16 residues in the CDR3. Germline V CDR1 and CDR2: MNHEY, SMNVEV (reference sequence). With V trimmed by 2 bases and J by 5 bases, 10 bases remained unmatched. CDR3 residues: CASSLGYRGDSETQYF. In DNA form, the CDR3 reads TGTGCCAGCAGTTTAGGCTACAGGGGGGACTCGGAGACCCAGTACTTC.

V is TRBV6-1 and J is TRBJ1-2, with 9 bases aligning to TRBD1. The J segment lost 4 bases and the V segment lost 3 bases, leaving 3 bases of the junction unmatched. The CDR3 is 14 amino acids. Per the germline V gene, CDR1 is MNHNS and CDR2 is SASEGT. The CDR3 nucleotides read TGTGCCAGCAGTGAGTGGGACAGGGCCTATGGCTACACCTTC. Translation: CASSEWDRAYGYTF.

This clone was recorded once. This sequence joins TRBV19 and TRBJ1-3; 7 positions match TRBD1. The CDR3 runs 14 residues. Looked up from germline, CDR1 is LNHDA and CDR2 is SQIVND (reference sequence). V trimming: 6 bases; J trimming: 2 bases; junction bases outside the gene matches: 4. CDR3 in DNA: TGTGCCAGTAGCGCCGGGACAGCTGGAAACACCATATATTTT. Protein sequence: CASSAGTAGNTIYF. Full variable domain (outside the CDR3, taken from reference TRBV19 and TRBJ1-3): DGGITQSPKYLFRKEGQNVTLSCEQNLNHDAMYWYRQDPGQGLRLIYYSQIVNDFQKGDIAEGYSVSREKKESFPLTVTSAQKNPTAFYLCASSAGTAGNTIYFGEGSWLTVV.

V is TRBV7-9 and J is TRBJ2-5; no clear D. V lost 3 bases to trimming and J lost 5 bases, with 7 bases between them. The CDR3 consists of 12 residues. Germline V gene lookup returns CDR1 SEHNR and CDR2 FQNEAQ (reference sequence). This chain's CDR3 is CASSFDFETQYF. In DNA form, the CDR3 reads TGTGCCAGCAGCTTCGACTTTGAGACCCAGTACTTC.

The chain employs TRBV15 and TRBJ1-2; D is ambiguous. CDR1 is LNHNV and CDR2 is YYDKDF in the germline V gene (reference sequence). This CDR3 is 13 amino acids long. Trimming removed 0 bases from V and 7 bases from J, with 9 bases in between. The CDR3 sequence: CATSRDLGFGYTF. The CDR3 DNA reads TGTGCCACCAGCAGAGATCTAGGATTTGGCTACACCTTC.

V and J are TRBV7-2 and TRBJ2-2; perhaps TRBD1 as D (5 bases). Germline CDR1 reads SGHTA; CDR2 reads FQGNSA. V shed 5 bases and J shed 0 bases, with 10 bases lying between them. This CDR3 comprises 15 residues. CDR3 residues: CASSQLQANTGELFF. The DNA of the CDR3 is TGTGCCAGCAGCCAACTACAGGCGAACACCGGGGAGCTGTTTTTT.

The J gene is TRBJ1-1, the V gene TRBV6-5; 9 bases line up with TRBD1. After removal of 4 bases from V and 4 bases from J, the junction contained 7 bases not matched to a gene. Germline lookup yields CDR1 MNHEY and CDR2 SVGAGI. This CDR3 has 15 residues. CDR3 region: CASSSTDRGTTEAFF. CDR3 bases: TGTGCCAGCAGTTCCACGGACAGGGGTACCACTGAAGCTTTCTTT.

The V and J genes are TRBV5-4 and TRBJ2-4; 10 nucleotides agree with TRBD1. The CDR3 loop spans 15 amino acids. Germline-derived CDR1 and CDR2 are SGHNT and YYREEE (reference sequence). The J segment lost 9 bases and the V segment lost 3 bases, leaving 9 bases of the junction unmatched. CDR3 in amino acids: CASSSDKGQGFIQYF. In DNA, the CDR3 is TGTGCCAGCAGCTCGGATAAGGGACAGGGGTTCATTCAGTACTTC.

The chain carries TRBV6-5 and TRBJ1-1, with D tentatively TRBD1 (5 bases). The CDR3 loop spans 15 amino acids. The germline CDR1 and CDR2 sequences are MNHEY and SVGAGI. V shed 5 bases and J shed 6 bases, with 19 bases lying between them. CDR3 nucleotides: TGTGCCAGCAGTCCCCGGACTGGGGGGGTCGCTGAAGCTTTCTTT. It codes for CASSPRTGGVAEAFF.

The chain is built from TRBV5-1 and TRBJ1-1, with D perhaps TRBD1 (5 bases). Trimming cost V 4 bases and J 1 base, with 17 bases left between them. CDR3 length: 16 amino acids. Germline V lookup: CDR1 SGHRS, CDR2 YFSETQ. CDR3 protein: CASSRDLPGANTEAFF. In DNA, the CDR3 is TGCGCCAGCAGCCGGGACCTCCCCGGGGCGAACACTGAAGCTTTCTTT.

The table lists this clone with a count of one. The J gene is TRBJ2-1, the V gene TRBV6-1; D is ambiguous. There are 15 residues in the CDR3. The V and J ends lost 4 bases and 5 bases respectively, with 15 bases between them. CDR1 is MNHNS and CDR2 is SASEGT in the germline V gene. CDR3 in DNA: TGTGCCAGCAGTGTCGCTTTTCGGCAGAACAATGAGCAGTTCTTC. This translates into CASSVAFRQNNEQFF.

This clone was found once. This rearrangement joins TRBV28 to TRBJ1-2; TRBD1 is a possible D gene (6 bases). Germline CDR1 MDHEN, CDR2 SYDVKM. The CDR3 has 15 residues. Trimming took 7 bases from V and 4 from J, leaving 19 bases between them. The CDR3 protein is CASTLRGANFYGYTF. In DNA form, the CDR3 reads TGTGCCAGCACCCTCCGGGGGGCGAACTTCTATGGCTACACCTTC.

The gene calls are TRBV10-3 and TRBJ1-2, with no clear D. V dropped 0 bases and J dropped 6 bases, with 20 bases sitting between them. The CDR3 covers 17 residues. Germline V lookup: CDR1 ENHRY, CDR2 SYGVKD. CDR3 nucleotide sequence: TGTGCCATCAGTGAGTCCTTGACACCGGTAGGTTCGAATGGCTACACCTTC. It is translated as CAISESLTPVGSNGYTF.